Each of the 3 T cell receptor beta chains below was sequenced from the same sample in a study of T cells in Graves' hyperthyroidism and ophthalmopathy. TCR beta CDR3 sequences were amplified from RNA transcripts. The HTBI primer set was used in a first-round RT-PCR of the TCR CDR3. A single record per CDR3 protein comes from TCRdb applying MiXCR to the multiplex PCR reads. The sample consists of nearly 600,000 distinct CDR3 sequences, 11% to 15% of them appearing once. The specimen was blood. These receptors came from a young woman with Graves' hyperthyroidism that later progressed to Graves' ophthalmopathy.

This clonotype was detected many times. The chain has TRBV5-5 and TRBJ1-1, with D hard to call. The CDR3 is 10 amino acids. CDR1 SGHKS and CDR2 YYEKEE come from the germline V gene (reference sequence). V lost 7 bases to trimming and J lost 9 bases, with 10 bases between them. The CDR3 DNA sequence: TGTGCCAGCTGGGAGATGAAAGCTTTCTTT. Its protein product is CASWEMKAFF.

This chain joins TRBV27 and TRBJ2-1; either TRBD1 or TRBD2 may fit D (6 bases each). The CDR3 spans 14 residues. Germline V gene data show CDR1 as MNHEY and CDR2 as SMNVEV (reference sequence). Trimming removed 0 bases from V and 7 bases from J, with 10 bases in between. CDR3 loop: CASSLSGGWNEQFF. The CDR3 DNA reads as TGTGCCAGCAGTTTATCGGGGGGCTGGAATGAGCAGTTCTTC.

CDR3 nucleotide sequence: TGTTCCGGACAGGGGTATAGCAATCAGCCCCAGCATTTT. Amino acids: CSGQGYSNQPQHF. This chain links TRBV24-1 with TRBJ1-5; TRBD1 matches at 9 bases. Germline-derived CDR1 and CDR2 are KGHDR and SFDVKD. This CDR3 has 13 residues.